The 16 T cell receptor beta chains in this list originate from one sample, sequenced in a study of glioma-infiltrating T cells. TCR alpha and beta CDR3 regions were amplified from RNA using iRepertoire nested multiplex PCR. TCRdb analysed the multiplex PCR reads with MiXCR anew, one entry per CDR3 protein. This table has about 130,000 distinct CDR3 sequences, about 22% appearing once. Sequencing was done on a sample of glioma tissue, nonneoplastic brain tissue, or PBMCs (not recorded which). The receptors here all came from a human donor with low-grade glioma or glioblastoma, undergoing nonglioma brain surgery, or in good health (not recorded which).

For this clonotype: A read error is possible here, since a much larger clone lies one base away. The chain uses TRBV20-1 and TRBJ2-3, with TRBD1 matching 9 bases. The CDR3 spans 16 residues. Germline CDR1 and CDR2: DFQATT and SNEGSKA (reference sequence). The CDR3 nucleotides read TGCAGTGCTAGGAACCTGGACAGGGGTAGGGCAGATACGCGGTATTTT. It specifies CSARNLDRGRADTRYF.

This rearrangement joins TRBV6-1 to TRBJ2-7; perhaps TRBD2 as D (6 bases). This CDR3 contains 15 residues. CDR1 and CDR2 from the germline V gene are MNHNS and SASEGT. The CDR3 DNA sequence: TGCGCCAGCAGTGAGCATTCAGGGAGGAGGTACGAGCAGTACGTC. As protein: CASSEHSGRRYEQYV.

Only a few counts were recorded for this clonotype. The V call is TRBV6-4, the J call TRBJ2-7, with D hard to call. The germline V gene encodes CDR1 MRHNA and CDR2 SNTAGT. Trimming shortened V by 2 bases and J by 2 bases, and 4 bases separated the two germline ends. The CDR3 contains 12 residues. CDR3 loop: CASSDGPYEQYV. DNA for the CDR3: TGTGCCAGCAGTGACGGGCCCTACGAGCAGTACGTC.

This clonotype was counted only a few times. This sequence joins TRBV10-2 and TRBJ2-3, with 8 bases aligning to TRBD2. J lost 1 base, V lost 4 bases, and 4 bases had no gene match. The germline CDR1 and CDR2 sequences are WSHSY and SAAADI. This CDR3 region has 15 residues. The CDR3 coding sequence is TGCGCCAGCAGTGGGGCTAGCGGGCGCACAGATACGCAGTATTTT. Protein product: CASSGASGRTDTQYF.

A remark on this clonotype: A much larger clone is a single base away; this may be a read error. The chain uses TRBV7-2 and TRBJ2-5; D unresolved. Per germline, CDR1 SGHTA and CDR2 FQGNSA. This CDR3 is built from 12 residues. The CDR3 reads CASSGPQEAQYF. The CDR3 DNA reads as TGTGCCAGCAGCGGACCCCAAGAGGCCCAGTACTTC.

In regard to this clonotype: One end of the junction fails to match germline, which may point to a read error. The chain couples TRBV6-2 or TRBV6-3 to TRBJ2-2; tentatively, D is TRBD2 (5 bases). Germline lookup yields CDR1 MNHEY and CDR2 SVGEGT. The CDR3 has 12 amino acids. CDR3 amino acids: CASSQLAGELLF. In DNA form, the CDR3 reads TGTGCCAGCAGTCAGTTGGCCGGGGAGCTGCTTTTT.

The gene calls are TRBV2 and TRBJ2-3; 13 positions match TRBD2. The CDR3 extends over 16 amino acids. CDR1 is SNHLY, CDR2 FYNNEI, per germline. Unmatched junction bases numbered 7, after V lost 10 bases and J lost 0 bases. The CDR3, as DNA: TGTGCCACCGGACTAGCGGGGGCATCTAGCACAGATACGCAGTATTTT. As protein: CATGLAGASSTDTQYF.

This clonotype has a handful of counts. This chain links TRBV10-3 with TRBJ2-5, with 8 bases aligning to TRBD2. The CDR3 contains 14 residues. V lost 4 bases and J lost 3; bases outside the gene matches: 4. Per the germline V gene, CDR1 is ENHRY and CDR2 is SYGVKD. CDR3 in DNA: TGTGCCATCAGTGGAGGAGCGGGGGAAGAGACCCAGTACTTC. Its translation is CAISGGAGEETQYF.

The chain combines TRBV5-1 with TRBJ2-1; a weak D match, TRBD2 (6 bases). The ends were cut back, 5 bases at V and 0 bases at J, with 15 bases in the middle. The CDR3 sequence is 16 residues long. Germline CDR1 is SGHRS and CDR2 is YFSETQ. In DNA, the CDR3 is TGCGCCAGCAGAGCCTTGGCGGGGAGCTCCTACAATGAGCAGTTCTTC. Encoded protein: CASRALAGSSYNEQFF.

This chain joins TRBV5-4 and TRBJ1-6; D is unresolved. This CDR3 spans 15 amino acids. V lost 4 bases and J lost 9, with 17 bases in between. Per germline, CDR1 SGHNT and CDR2 YYREEE (reference sequence). The CDR3 sequence is CASSIFDGPGSPLHF. Here the CDR3 DNA reads TGTGCCAGCAGCATATTCGACGGTCCAGGTTCACCCCTCCACTTT.

At least ten counts were recorded for this clonotype. The rearrangement uses TRBV19 and TRBJ1-5, with unresolved D. CDR1 is LNHDA, CDR2 SQIVND, per germline (reference sequence). V gave up 8 bases and J gave up 7 bases, with 12 bases separating them. The CDR3 covers 12 residues. The CDR3 DNA is TGTGCCAGTTCGGGCCAACCCCAGCCCCAGCATTTT. Translation gives CASSGQPQPQHF.

This clonotype appeared a few times. The chain recombines TRBV6-1 with TRBJ2-3; 12 bases match TRBD2. Losses at the gene ends were 10 bases for V and 4 bases for J; bases not matched to a gene: 9. The CDR3 is 15 amino acids. Germline loops: CDR1 MNHNS, CDR2 SASEGT. CDR3 DNA: TGTGCCATCGGTTCGACTAGCGGGGGATCAGATACGCAGTATTTT. This encodes CAIGSTSGGSDTQYF.

The chain is built from TRBV5-1 and TRBJ2-3; D is unresolved. The CDR3 spans 14 residues. Germline V lookup: CDR1 SGHRS, CDR2 YFSETQ. V was trimmed by 5 bases and J by 1 base, leaving 11 bases between them. The CDR3 reads CASRAPEGTDTQYF. CDR3 DNA sequence: TGCGCCAGCAGAGCCCCCGAAGGCACAGATACGCAGTATTTT.

By sample fraction, this clonotype is medium-sized. The chain employs TRBV20-1 and TRBJ1-2; D unresolved. The CDR3 is 12 residues long. V gave up 1 base and J gave up 7 bases, with 10 bases separating them. Germline lookup yields CDR1 DFQATT and CDR2 SNEGSKA (reference sequence). The CDR3, as DNA: TGCAGTGCTAGAGCCCAGGATGCTGGCTACACCTTC. It is translated as CSARAQDAGYTF.

The sample holds many counts of this clonotype. The genes are TRBV20-1 and TRBJ1-3; D is unclear. CDR3 length equals 14 residues. Germline V gene sequence: CDR1 DFQATT, CDR2 SNEGSKA (reference sequence). Deletions cut 5 bases from V and 1 base from J, with 12 bases between. CDR3 sequence (DNA): TGCAGTGCTTCACCAGCAGGATCTGGAAACACCATATATTTT. It translates to CSASPAGSGNTIYF.

This clonotype showed up just once. The CDR3 DNA reads as TGCGCCAGCAGCCCTGCATTGCAGGGAACTGAAGCTTTCTTT. Amino acid sequence: CASSPALQGTEAFF. The chain links TRBV5-1 to TRBJ1-1; D possibly corresponds to TRBD1 (5 bases). CDR1 and CDR2 from the germline V gene are SGHRS and YFSETQ. V lost 4 bases to trimming and J lost 5 bases, with 15 bases between them. The length of the CDR3 is 14 residues.